This T cell receptor beta chain originates from a study of blood T cell repertoires in COVID-19. The CDR3 runs 15 residues. Germline lookup yields CDR1 SGHRS and CDR2 YFSETQ. The J segment lost 5 bases and the V segment lost 2 bases, leaving 7 bases of the junction unmatched. Methods used by the authors: Reference gene primer amplification gave estimated nucleated cell counts. The data were produced by immunoSEQ multiplex PCR, yet TCRdb's version contains in-frame clones alone and is incomplete. The V and J calls and clone size are taken from that table; D and trimming were inferred from the DNA. The sample holds 95,000 to 110,000 clones; about 91% are singletons and the top ten take approximately 6.2%.

The sample was peripheral blood. The clonotype comes from a middle-aged man with active or convalescent COVID-19. The chain combines TRBV5-1 with TRBJ1-5; the match to TRBD1 covers 7 bases. In DNA, the CDR3 is TGCGCCAGCAGCTTTACAGGGGAGCCCGATCAGCCCCAGCATTTT. As protein: CASSFTGEPDQPQHF.